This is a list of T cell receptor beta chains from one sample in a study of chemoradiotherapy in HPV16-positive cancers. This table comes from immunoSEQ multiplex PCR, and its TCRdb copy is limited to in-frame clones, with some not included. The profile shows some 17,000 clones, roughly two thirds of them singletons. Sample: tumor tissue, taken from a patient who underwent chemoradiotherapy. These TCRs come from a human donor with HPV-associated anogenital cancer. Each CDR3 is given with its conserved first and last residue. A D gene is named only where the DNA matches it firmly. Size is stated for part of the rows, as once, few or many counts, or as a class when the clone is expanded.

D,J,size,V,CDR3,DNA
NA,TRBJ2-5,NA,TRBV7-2,CASSLGTDQLQETQYF,TGTGCCAGCAGCTTGGGTACAGACCAACTCCAAGAGACCCAGTACTTC
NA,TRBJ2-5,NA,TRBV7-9,CASSLVDRQYF,TGTGCCAGCAGCTTAGTCGACAGGCAGTACTTC
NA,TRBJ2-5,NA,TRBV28,CASSTEETQYF,TGTGCCAGCAGCACAGAAGAGACCCAGTACTTC
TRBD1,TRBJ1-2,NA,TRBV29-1,CSVGGQGLQVGGYTF,TGCAGCGTTGGGGGACAGGGACTACAGGTCGGTGGCTACACCTTC
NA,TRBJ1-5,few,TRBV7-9,CASSSDGQPQHF,TGTGCCAGCAGCTCCGATGGGCAGCCCCAGCATTTT
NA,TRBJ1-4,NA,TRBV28,CASNSNEKLFF,TGTGCCAGCAACAGTAATGAAAAACTGTTTTTT
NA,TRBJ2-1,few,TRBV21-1,CASSKFLGLAGEYEQFF,TGTGCCAGCAGCAAATTCTTGGGACTAGCGGGAGAGTATGAGCAGTTCTTC
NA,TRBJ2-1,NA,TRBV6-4,CASSATGEGNEQFF,TGTGCCAGCAGTGCAACAGGGGAGGGCAATGAGCAGTTCTTC
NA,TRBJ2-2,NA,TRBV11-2,CASSPIDLGELFF,TGTGCCAGCAGCCCTATCGACCTAGGGGAGCTGTTTTTT
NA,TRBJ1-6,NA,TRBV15,CATSRDRGRNSPLHF,TGTGCCACCAGCAGAGATCGGGGGAGAAATTCACCCCTCCACTTT
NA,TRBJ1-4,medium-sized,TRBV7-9,CASSLVVANEKLFF,TGTGCCAGCAGCTTAGTCGTCGCTAATGAAAAACTGTTTTTT
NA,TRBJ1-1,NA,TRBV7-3,CASKEGPMNTEAFF,TGTGCCAGCAAGGAGGGACCTATGAACACTGAAGCTTTCTTT
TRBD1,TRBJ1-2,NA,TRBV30,CAWSSGGQLHYGYTF,TGTGCCTGGAGTAGTGGGGGACAGCTTCACTATGGCTACACCTTC
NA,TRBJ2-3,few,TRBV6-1,CASAKGLVGTDTQYF,TGTGCCAGCGCTAAGGGGCTAGTGGGCACAGATACGCAGTATTTT
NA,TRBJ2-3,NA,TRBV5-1,CASSLDQPGDTQYF,TGCGCCAGCAGCTTGGACCAACCGGGAGATACGCAGTATTTT
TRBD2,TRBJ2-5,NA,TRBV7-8,CASSLGTSGSTETQYF,TGTGCCAGCAGCTTAGGGACTAGCGGGAGTACGGAGACCCAGTACTTC
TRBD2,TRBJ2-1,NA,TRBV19,CASSIGEGGYNEQFF,TGTGCCAGTAGTATAGGGGAGGGAGGCTACAATGAGCAGTTCTTC
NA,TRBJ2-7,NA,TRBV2,CASRRDSYYEQYF,TGTGCCAGCAGGAGGGACTCATACTACGAGCAGTACTTC
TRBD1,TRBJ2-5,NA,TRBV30,CAWSDRGQTQYF,TGTGCCTGGAGTGACAGGGGGCAGACCCAGTACTTC
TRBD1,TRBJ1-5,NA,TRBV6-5,CASRSGQRNQPQHF,TGTGCCAGCAGGTCGGGACAGCGGAATCAGCCCCAGCATTTT
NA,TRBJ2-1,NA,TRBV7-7,CASSPNQGNEQFF,TGTGCTAGCAGCCCCAACCAAGGGAATGAGCAGTTCTTC
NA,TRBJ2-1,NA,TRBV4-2,CASSQEETLGLGVEQFF,TGTGCCAGCAGCCAAGAAGAGACGTTGGGACTGGGGGTTGAGCAGTTCTTC
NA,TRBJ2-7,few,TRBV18,CASSPDSGVHEQYF,TGTGCCAGCTCACCCGATTCGGGGGTACACGAGCAGTACTTC
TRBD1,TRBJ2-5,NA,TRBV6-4,CASSPGTGEPETQYF,TGTGCCAGCAGCCCCGGGACAGGGGAGCCGGAGACCCAGTACTTC
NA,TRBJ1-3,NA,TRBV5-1,CASSLEQGYSGNTIYF,TGCGCCAGCAGCTTGGAGCAGGGTTACTCTGGAAACACCATATATTTT
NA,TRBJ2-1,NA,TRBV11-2,CASSLDPQGFEQFF,TGTGCCAGCAGCTTAGATCCCCAGGGATTTGAGCAGTTCTTC
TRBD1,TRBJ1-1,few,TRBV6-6,CASLTRGRVTEAFF,TGTGCCAGCCTTACCAGGGGGCGGGTCACTGAAGCTTTCTTT
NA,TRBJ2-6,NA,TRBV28,CASSEQKTGANVLTF,TGTGCCAGCAGCGAACAGAAAACTGGGGCCAACGTCCTGACTTTC
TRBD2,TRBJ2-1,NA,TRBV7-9,CASSGLAGEYNEQFF,TGTGCCAGCAGCGGACTAGCGGGGGAATACAATGAGCAGTTCTTC
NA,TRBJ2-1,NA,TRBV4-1,CASSQAVSSYNEQFF,TGCGCCAGCAGCCAGGCGGTTAGCTCCTACAATGAGCAGTTCTTC
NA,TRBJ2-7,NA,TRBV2,CASSELNEQYF,TGTGCCAGCAGTGAACTGAACGAGCAGTACTTC
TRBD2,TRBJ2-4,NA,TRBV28,CASSLPGTSFSPYF,TGTGCCAGCAGTTTACCCGGGACTAGCTTTAGCCCGTACTTC
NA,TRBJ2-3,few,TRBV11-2,CASSFGLYTDTQYF,TGTGCCAGCAGCTTCGGACTTTACACAGATACGCAGTATTTT
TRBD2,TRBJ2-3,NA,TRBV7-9,CASSLGSGTRYDTQYF,TGTGCCAGCAGCTTAGGATCGGGGACTAGGTACGATACGCAGTATTTT
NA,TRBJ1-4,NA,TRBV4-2,CASTGGADLENEKLFF,TGTGCCAGCACCGGGGGAGCGGACCTTGAAAATGAAAAACTGTTTTTT
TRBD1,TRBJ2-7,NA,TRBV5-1,CASSLDAGGWYEQYF,TGCGCCAGCAGCTTGGATGCAGGGGGCTGGTACGAGCAGTACTTC
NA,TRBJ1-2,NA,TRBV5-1,CASSLAVSGNGYTF,TGCGCCAGCAGCTTGGCGGTGTCAGGGAATGGCTACACCTTC
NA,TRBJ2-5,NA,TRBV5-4,CASSSQNSLQETQYF,TGTGCCAGCAGCTCGCAAAACAGTTTACAAGAGACCCAGTACTTC
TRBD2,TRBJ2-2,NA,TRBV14,CASSQESGMHRGAVF,TGTGCCAGCAGCCAAGAAAGCGGGATGCACCGGGGAGCTGTTTTT
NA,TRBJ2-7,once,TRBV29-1,CSVGEAYEQYF,TGCAGCGTAGGGGAGGCCTACGAGCAGTACTTC
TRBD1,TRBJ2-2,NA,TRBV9,CASSRTGNTGELFF,TGTGCCAGCAGCCGGACAGGGAACACCGGGGAGCTGTTTTTT
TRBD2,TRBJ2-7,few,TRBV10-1,CASSAGTSFYEQYF,TGCGCCAGCAGTGCGGGGACTAGTTTTTACGAGCAGTACTTC